The table lists the clone carrying this T cell receptor (beta chain) with a count of one. The antigen remains undetermined. The data are from a study of radiation and T cells in renal cell carcinoma. Here immunoSEQ multiplex PCR was the method, and the copy in TCRdb shows in-frame clones only, minus some. Of about 77,000 clones in the sample, over 80% were seen once. Noted time point: blood 4 weeks post-SBRT, at nephrectomy. Treatment in this sample: 15 Gy SBRT to primary tumor, nephrectomy 4 weeks later. Nephrectomy followed 15 Gy stereotactic body radiation by 4 weeks. After SBRT, blood was collected at 2 and 4 weeks, plus baseline. The patient's renal cell carcinoma had clear cell pathology. Germline assignment: CDR1 SGHNT and CDR2 YYREEE (reference sequence). V was pared by 3 bases and J by 3 bases, with 4 bases of the junction left unmatched. CDR3 length: 15 amino acids. General study results and limits: No pretreatment tumor biopsies were available for baseline clonotypes.

The material sequenced was blood, taken from a patient whose treatment included radiotherapy and nephrectomy. The source is a woman aged 55-69 years with renal cell carcinoma. This chain uses TRBV5-4 with TRBJ2-7; TRBD1 agrees at 12 bases. The CDR3 DNA follows: TGTGCCAGCAGCTCCGGGACAGGGGGCGTCTACGAGCAGTACTTC. Its protein is CASSSGTGGVYEQYF.